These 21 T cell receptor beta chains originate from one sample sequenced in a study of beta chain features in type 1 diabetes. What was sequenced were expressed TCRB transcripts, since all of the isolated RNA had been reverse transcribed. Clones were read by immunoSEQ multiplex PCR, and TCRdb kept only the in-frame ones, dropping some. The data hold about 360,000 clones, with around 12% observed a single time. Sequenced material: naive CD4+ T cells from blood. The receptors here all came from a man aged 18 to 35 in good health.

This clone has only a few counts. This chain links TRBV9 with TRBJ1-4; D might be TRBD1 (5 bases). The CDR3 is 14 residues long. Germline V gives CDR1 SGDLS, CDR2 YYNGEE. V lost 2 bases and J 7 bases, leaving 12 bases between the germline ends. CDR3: CASSVPGQGEKLFF. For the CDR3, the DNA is TGTGCCAGCAGCGTTCCCGGCCAGGGTGAAAAACTGTTTTTT. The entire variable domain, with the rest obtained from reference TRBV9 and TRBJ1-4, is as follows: DSGVTQTPKHLITATGQRVTLRCSPRSGDLSVYWYQQSLDQGLQFLIQYYNGEERAKGNILERFSAQQFPDLHSELNLSSLELGDSALYFCASSVPGQGEKLFFGSGTQLSVL.

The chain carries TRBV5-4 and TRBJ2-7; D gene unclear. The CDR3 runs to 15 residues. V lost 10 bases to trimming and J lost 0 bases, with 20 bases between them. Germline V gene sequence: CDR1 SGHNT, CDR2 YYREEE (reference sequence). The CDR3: CAAARVGDSSYEQYF. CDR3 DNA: TGTGCCGCGGCACGGGTCGGCGATAGCTCCTACGAGCAGTACTTC. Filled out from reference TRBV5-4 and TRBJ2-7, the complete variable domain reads ETGVTQSPTHLIKTRGQQVTLRCSSQSGHNTVSWYQQALGQGPQFIFQYYREEENGRGNFPPRFSGLQFPNYSSELNVNALELDDSALYLCAAARVGDSSYEQYFGPGTRLTVT.

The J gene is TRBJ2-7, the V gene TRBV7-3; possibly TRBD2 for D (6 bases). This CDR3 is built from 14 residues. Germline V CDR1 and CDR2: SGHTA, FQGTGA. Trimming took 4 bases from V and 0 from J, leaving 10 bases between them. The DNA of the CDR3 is TGTGCCAGCAGCTATAGCGGAATCTCCTACGAGCAGTACTTC. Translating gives CASSYSGISYEQYF.

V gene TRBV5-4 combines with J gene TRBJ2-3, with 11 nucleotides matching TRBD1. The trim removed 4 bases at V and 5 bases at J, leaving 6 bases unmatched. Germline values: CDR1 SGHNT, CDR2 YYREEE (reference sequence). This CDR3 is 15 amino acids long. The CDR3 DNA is TGTGCCAGCAGCCCTGGACAGGGGGCGAGAGATACGCAGTATTTT. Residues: CASSPGQGARDTQYF. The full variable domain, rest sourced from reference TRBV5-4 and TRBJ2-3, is ETGVTQSPTHLIKTRGQQVTLRCSSQSGHNTVSWYQQALGQGPQFIFQYYREEENGRGNFPPRFSGLQFPNYSSELNVNALELDDSALYLCASSPGQGARDTQYFGPGTRLTVL.

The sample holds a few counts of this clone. The CDR3 DNA is TGTGCCACAAAGCGGGAGGGTTACGAGCAGTACTTC. Encoded protein: CATKREGYEQYF. The V call is TRBV28, the J call TRBJ2-7; 10 bases line up with TRBD2. The J segment lost 4 bases and the V segment lost 10 bases, leaving 4 bases of the junction unmatched. CDR1 is MDHEN and CDR2 is SYDVKM in the germline V gene. The CDR3 has 12 amino acids.

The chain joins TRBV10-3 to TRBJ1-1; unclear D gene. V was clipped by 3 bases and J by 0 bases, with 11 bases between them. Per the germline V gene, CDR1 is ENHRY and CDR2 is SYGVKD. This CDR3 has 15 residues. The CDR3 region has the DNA TGTGCCATCAGTGACGAGCGGCGGATGAACACTGAAGCTTTCTTT. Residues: CAISDERRMNTEAFF.

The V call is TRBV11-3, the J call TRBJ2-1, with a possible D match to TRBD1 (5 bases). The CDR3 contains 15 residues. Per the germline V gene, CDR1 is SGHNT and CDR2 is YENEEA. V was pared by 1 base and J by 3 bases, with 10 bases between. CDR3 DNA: TGTGCCAGCAGCTTAGTCGGCGACAGCTACAATGAGCAGTTCTTC. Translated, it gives CASSLVGDSYNEQFF. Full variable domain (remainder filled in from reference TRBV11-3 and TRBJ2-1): EAGVVQSPRYKIIEKKQPVAFWCNPISGHNTLYWYLQNLGQGPELLIRYENEEAVDDSQLPKDRFSAERLKGVDSTLKIQPAELGDSAVYLCASSLVGDSYNEQFFGPGTRLTVL.

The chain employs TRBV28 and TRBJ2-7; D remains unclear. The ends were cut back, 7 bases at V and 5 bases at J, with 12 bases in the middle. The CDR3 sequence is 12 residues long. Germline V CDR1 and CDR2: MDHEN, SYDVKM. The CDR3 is CASTLNPHEQYF. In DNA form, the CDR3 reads TGTGCCAGCACCCTAAATCCCCACGAGCAGTACTTC. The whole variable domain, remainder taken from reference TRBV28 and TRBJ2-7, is DVKVTQSSRYLVKRTGEKVFLECVQDMDHENMFWYRQDPGLGLRLIYFSYDVKMKEKGDIPEGYSVSREKKERFSLILESASTNQTSMYLCASTLNPHEQYFGPGTRLTVT.

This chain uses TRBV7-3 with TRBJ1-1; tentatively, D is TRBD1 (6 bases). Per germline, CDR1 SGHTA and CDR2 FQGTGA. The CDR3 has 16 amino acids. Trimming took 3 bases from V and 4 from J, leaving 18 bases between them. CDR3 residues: CASSFKQRGLGTEAFF. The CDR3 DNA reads TGTGCCAGCAGCTTTAAGCAGAGGGGGTTAGGCACTGAAGCTTTCTTT.

The CDR3, as DNA: TGTGCCAGCAGCCCCGCGGTAGCTAACTATGGCTACACCTTC. Translation: CASSPAVANYGYTF. This chain links TRBV7-9 with TRBJ1-2; D is unresolved. Germline-derived CDR1 and CDR2 are SEHNR and FQNEAQ (reference sequence). Trimming removed 5 bases at V and 0 bases at J, with 10 bases between. This CDR3 contains 14 residues.

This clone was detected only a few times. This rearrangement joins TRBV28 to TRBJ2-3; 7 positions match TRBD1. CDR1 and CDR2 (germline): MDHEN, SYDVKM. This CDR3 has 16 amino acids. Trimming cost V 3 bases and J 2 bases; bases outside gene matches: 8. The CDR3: CASSLTGPEYTDTQYF. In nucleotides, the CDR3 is TGTGCCAGCAGTTTGACAGGGCCTGAATACACAGATACGCAGTATTTT.

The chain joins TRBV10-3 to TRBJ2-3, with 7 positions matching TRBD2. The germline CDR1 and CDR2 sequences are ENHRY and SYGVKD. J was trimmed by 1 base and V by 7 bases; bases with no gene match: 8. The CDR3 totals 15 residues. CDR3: CAITGTKGGTDTQYF. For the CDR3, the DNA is TGTGCCATCACTGGGACTAAAGGGGGCACAGATACGCAGTATTTT.

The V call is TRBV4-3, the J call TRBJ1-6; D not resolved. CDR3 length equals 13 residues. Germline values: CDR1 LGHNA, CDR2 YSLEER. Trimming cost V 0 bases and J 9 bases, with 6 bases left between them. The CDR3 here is CASSQEIGSPLHF. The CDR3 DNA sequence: TGCGCCAGCAGCCAAGAGATCGGTTCACCCCTCCACTTT.

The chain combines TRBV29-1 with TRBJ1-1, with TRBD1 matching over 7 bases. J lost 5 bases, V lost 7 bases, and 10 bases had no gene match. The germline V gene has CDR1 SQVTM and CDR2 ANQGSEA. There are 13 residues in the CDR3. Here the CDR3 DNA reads TGCAGCGCCCATACAGGGGACTGGACTGAAGCTTTCTTT. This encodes CSAHTGDWTEAFF.

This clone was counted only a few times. The chain's CDR3 is CASSLGGRASGEQYF. DNA of the CDR3: TGTGCCAGCAGCTTAGGGGGGAGGGCCTCGGGTGAGCAGTACTTC. The genes are TRBV5-4 and TRBJ2-7; D may be TRBD2 (7 bases). The CDR3 spans 15 residues. Germline V lookup: CDR1 SGHNT, CDR2 YYREEE (reference sequence). V lost 2 bases to trimming and J lost 7 bases, with 19 bases between them.

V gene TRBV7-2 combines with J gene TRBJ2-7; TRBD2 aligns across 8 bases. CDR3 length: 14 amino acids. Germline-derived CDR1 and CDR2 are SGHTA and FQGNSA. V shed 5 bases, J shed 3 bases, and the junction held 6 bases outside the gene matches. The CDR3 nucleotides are TGTGCCAGCAGCCTTAGCGGGGCCTACTACGAGCAGTACTTC. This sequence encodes CASSLSGAYYEQYF.

In DNA, the CDR3 is TGTGCCAGTAGTATTCCGGCGGGAGCTAACTATGGCTACACCTTC. This translates into CASSIPAGANYGYTF. The V and J genes are TRBV19 and TRBJ1-2; no reliable D call. With 3 bases removed from V and 0 bases from J, the gap between germline ends came to 11 bases. Germline lookup yields CDR1 LNHDA and CDR2 SQIVND (reference sequence). The CDR3 covers 15 residues.

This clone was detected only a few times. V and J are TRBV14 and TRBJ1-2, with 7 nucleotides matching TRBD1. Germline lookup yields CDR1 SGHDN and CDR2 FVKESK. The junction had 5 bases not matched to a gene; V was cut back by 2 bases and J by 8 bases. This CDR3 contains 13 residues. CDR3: CASSQNRGSGYTF. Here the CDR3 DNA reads TGTGCCAGCAGCCAAAACAGGGGATCAGGCTACACCTTC.

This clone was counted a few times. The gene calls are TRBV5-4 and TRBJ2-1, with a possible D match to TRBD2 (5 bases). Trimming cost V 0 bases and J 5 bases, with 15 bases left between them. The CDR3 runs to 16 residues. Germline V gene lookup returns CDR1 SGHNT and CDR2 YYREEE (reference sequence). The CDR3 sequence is CASSLGSGSYHNEQFF. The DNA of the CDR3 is TGTGCCAGCAGCTTGGGCTCGGGGTCTTACCACAATGAGCAGTTCTTC. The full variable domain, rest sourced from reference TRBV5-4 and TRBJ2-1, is ETGVTQSPTHLIKTRGQQVTLRCSSQSGHNTVSWYQQALGQGPQFIFQYYREEENGRGNFPPRFSGLQFPNYSSELNVNALELDDSALYLCASSLGSGSYHNEQFFGPGTRLTVL.

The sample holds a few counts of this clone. CDR3 amino acids: CASRITGTLPGYTF. DNA for the CDR3: TGTGCCAGCAGGATTACAGGGACCCTCCCGGGCTACACCTTC. The chain has TRBV2 and TRBJ1-2; TRBD1 is a possible D gene (6 bases). In germline, CDR1 is SNHLY, CDR2 FYNNEI. CDR3 length: 14 amino acids. The V gene lost 6 bases and the J gene lost 8 bases, with 19 bases spanning the gap.

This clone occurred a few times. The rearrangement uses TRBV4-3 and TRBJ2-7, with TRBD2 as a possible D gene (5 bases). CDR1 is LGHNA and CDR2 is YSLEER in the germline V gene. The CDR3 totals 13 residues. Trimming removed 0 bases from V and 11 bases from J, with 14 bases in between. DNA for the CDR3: TGCGCCAGCAGCCAAGATTGGACCGGGATTAAGTACTTC. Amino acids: CASSQDWTGIKYF.